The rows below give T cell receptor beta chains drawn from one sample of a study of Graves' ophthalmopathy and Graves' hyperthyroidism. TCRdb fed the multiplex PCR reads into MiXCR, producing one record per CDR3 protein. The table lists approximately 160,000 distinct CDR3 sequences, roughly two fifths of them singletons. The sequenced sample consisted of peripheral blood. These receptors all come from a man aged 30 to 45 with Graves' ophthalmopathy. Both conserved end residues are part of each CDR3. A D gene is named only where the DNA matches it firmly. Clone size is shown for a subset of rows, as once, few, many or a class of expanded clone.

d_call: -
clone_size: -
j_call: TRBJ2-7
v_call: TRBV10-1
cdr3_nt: TGCGCCAGCAGTGAGGTCGCGACCGAGCAGTACTTC
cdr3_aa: CASSEVATEQYF

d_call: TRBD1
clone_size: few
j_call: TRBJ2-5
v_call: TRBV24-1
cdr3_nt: TGTGCCACCAGTGATCCCGGACAGGGAAAGACCCAGTACTTC
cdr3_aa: CATSDPGQGKTQYF

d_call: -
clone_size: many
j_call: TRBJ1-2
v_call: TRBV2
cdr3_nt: TGTGCCACCACGGCGTGGGTGTCAGGTGGGGTCTACACCTTC
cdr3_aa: CATTAWVSGGVYTF

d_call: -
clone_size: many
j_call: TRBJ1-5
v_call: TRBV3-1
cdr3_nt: TGTGCCAGCAGCCAAGGGGGGGCTCAGCCCCAGCATTTT
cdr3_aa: CASSQGGAQPQHF

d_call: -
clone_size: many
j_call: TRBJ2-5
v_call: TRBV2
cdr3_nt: TGTGCCAGCAGAAACAGGGAAGGGGAGACCCAGTACTTC
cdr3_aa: CASRNREGETQYF

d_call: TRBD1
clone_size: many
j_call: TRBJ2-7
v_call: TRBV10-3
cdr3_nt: TGTGCCATCAGAGAAGGGACAGGGAGTCACGAGCAGTACTTC
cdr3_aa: CAIREGTGSHEQYF

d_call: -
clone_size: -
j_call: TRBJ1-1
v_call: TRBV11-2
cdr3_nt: TGTGCCAGCAGCTTTCCGGGACGATTGAACACTGAAGCTTTCTTT
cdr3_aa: CASSFPGRLNTEAFF

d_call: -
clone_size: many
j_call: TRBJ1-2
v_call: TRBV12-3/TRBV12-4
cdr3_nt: TGTGCCAGCAGCCCCTTTAGTACGGACTACACCTTC
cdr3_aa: CASSPFSTDYTF

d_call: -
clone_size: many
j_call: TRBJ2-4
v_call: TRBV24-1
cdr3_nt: TGTGCCACCAGTCCCCATGGCGAGGGGGTCATTCAGTACTTC
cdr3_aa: CATSPHGEGVIQYF

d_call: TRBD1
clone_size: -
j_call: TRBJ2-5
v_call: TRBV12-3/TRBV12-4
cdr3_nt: TGTGCCAGCAGTCCCAGGACAGGCGAGAGCAGAGAGACCCAGTACTTC
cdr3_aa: CASSPRTGESRETQYF

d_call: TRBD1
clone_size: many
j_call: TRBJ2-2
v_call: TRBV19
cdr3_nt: TGTGCCAGTAGTCCCGACAGGGGGCGGCACACCGGGGAGCTGTTTTTT
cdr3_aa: CASSPDRGRHTGELFF

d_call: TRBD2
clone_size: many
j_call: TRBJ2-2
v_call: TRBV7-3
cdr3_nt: TGTGCCAGCAGCTTTGTGGCGGGAGCCGGCACCGGGGAGCTGTTTTTT
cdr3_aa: CASSFVAGAGTGELFF

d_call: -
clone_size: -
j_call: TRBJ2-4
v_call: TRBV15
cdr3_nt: TGTGCCAGCGCCGGGGCGGCGAACATTCAGTACTTC
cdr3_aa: CASAGAANIQYF

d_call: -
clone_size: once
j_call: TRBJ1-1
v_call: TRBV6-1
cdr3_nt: TGTGCCAGCAGTCTCCGGGACTCTAACACTGAAGCTTTCTTT
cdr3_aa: CASSLRDSNTEAFF

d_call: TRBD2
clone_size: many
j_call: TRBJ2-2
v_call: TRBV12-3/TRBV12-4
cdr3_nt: TGTGCCGGCAGAACCCTCGCGGGAGCCACCGGGGAGCTGTTTTTT
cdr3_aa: CAGRTLAGATGELFF

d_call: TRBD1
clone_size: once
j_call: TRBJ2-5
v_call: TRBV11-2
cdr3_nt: TGTGCCAGCAGCGCAGGGACAGGGGGCGTGGAGACCCAGTACTTC
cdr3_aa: CASSAGTGGVETQYF

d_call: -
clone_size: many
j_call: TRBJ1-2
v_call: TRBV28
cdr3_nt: TGTGCCAGCATGAGAGCGTTCAACTATGGCTACACCTTC
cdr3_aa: CASMRAFNYGYTF